This is a list of T cell receptor beta chains from one sample in a study of radiation and T cells in renal cell carcinoma. The data were produced by immunoSEQ multiplex PCR, yet TCRdb's version contains in-frame clones alone and is incomplete. The data hold more than 75,000 clones, with approximately 86% observed a single time. Specimen: blood, collected from a patient whose treatment included radiotherapy and nephrectomy. All receptors derive from a woman between 50 and 59 years old with renal cell carcinoma. Each CDR3 is given with its conserved first and last residue. D genes are given only for firm matches. The listing skips clone size in some rows; elsewhere it reads once, few, many or a size class.

V gene: TRBV5-1; J gene: TRBJ1-3; D gene: TRBD1; CDR3 length: 15; clone size: .; CDR3 protein: CASTDTGGSGNTIYF; CDR3 DNA: TGCGCCAGCACGGATACAGGGGGCTCTGGAAACACCATATATTTT
V gene: TRBV9; J gene: TRBJ2-7; D gene: .; CDR3 length: 14; clone size: .; CDR3 protein: CASSAPGRSYEQYF; CDR3 DNA: TGTGCCAGCAGCGCGCCAGGACGGTCCTACGAGCAGTACTTC
V gene: TRBV5-1; J gene: TRBJ1-1; D gene: TRBD1; CDR3 length: 15; clone size: .; CDR3 protein: CASSRQGSMNTEAFF; CDR3 DNA: TGCGCCAGCAGCAGACAGGGGTCTATGAACACTGAAGCTTTCTTT
V gene: TRBV2; J gene: TRBJ2-7; D gene: .; CDR3 length: 13; clone size: .; CDR3 protein: CASSMVGSYEQYF; CDR3 DNA: TGTGCCAGCAGCATGGTGGGCAGCTACGAGCAGTACTTC
V gene: TRBV12-1; J gene: TRBJ2-1; D gene: .; CDR3 length: 16; clone size: .; CDR3 protein: CATIYRGSVSYNEQFF; CDR3 DNA: TGTGCCACTATATACAGGGGGAGTGTATCCTACAATGAGCAGTTCTTC
V gene: TRBV19; J gene: TRBJ2-3; D gene: .; CDR3 length: 15; clone size: .; CDR3 protein: CASSILGDFSDTQYF; CDR3 DNA: TGTGCCAGTAGTATATTGGGGGACTTCTCAGATACGCAGTATTTT
V gene: TRBV6-1; J gene: TRBJ1-5; D gene: .; CDR3 length: 17; clone size: .; CDR3 protein: CASSEFWGVGSNQPQHF; CDR3 DNA: TGTGCCAGCAGTGAATTTTGGGGTGTAGGCAGCAATCAGCCCCAGCATTTT
V gene: TRBV6-4; J gene: TRBJ1-1; D gene: TRBD1; CDR3 length: 13; clone size: .; CDR3 protein: CASSVQGGTEAFF; CDR3 DNA: TGTGCCAGCAGTGTACAGGGGGGCACTGAAGCTTTCTTT
V gene: TRBV9; J gene: TRBJ1-5; D gene: .; CDR3 length: 14; clone size: .; CDR3 protein: CASSVGGEGLPQHF; CDR3 DNA: TGTGCCAGCAGCGTAGGAGGGGAAGGACTGCCCCAGCATTTT
V gene: TRBV7-2; J gene: TRBJ1-1; D gene: .; CDR3 length: 15; clone size: .; CDR3 protein: CASSLVGAMNTEAFF; CDR3 DNA: TGTGCCAGCAGCTTAGTTGGGGCGATGAACACTGAAGCTTTCTTT
V gene: TRBV5-4; J gene: TRBJ2-5; D gene: TRBD2; CDR3 length: 15; clone size: .; CDR3 protein: CASSLGLGEKETQYF; CDR3 DNA: TGTGCCAGCAGCCTGGGACTAGGGGAAAAAGAGACCCAGTACTTC
V gene: TRBV27; J gene: TRBJ1-5; D gene: TRBD1; CDR3 length: 16; clone size: .; CDR3 protein: CASSPHDRDLSQPQHF; CDR3 DNA: TGTGCCAGCAGTCCTCACGACAGGGACCTGTCACAGCCCCAGCATTTT
V gene: TRBV7-3; J gene: TRBJ1-3; D gene: .; CDR3 length: 13; clone size: .; CDR3 protein: CASSSSSGNTIYF; CDR3 DNA: TGTGCCAGCAGCTCGAGCTCTGGAAACACCATATATTTT
V gene: TRBV28; J gene: TRBJ2-7; D gene: .; CDR3 length: 14; clone size: once; CDR3 protein: CASSYQGFTYEQYF; CDR3 DNA: TGTGCCAGCAGTTACCAGGGCTTTACCTACGAGCAGTACTTC
V gene: TRBV7-2; J gene: TRBJ2-1; D gene: .; CDR3 length: 14; clone size: .; CDR3 protein: CASSVSRARNEQFF; CDR3 DNA: TGTGCCAGCAGTGTTTCGAGGGCGAGGAATGAGCAGTTCTTC
V gene: TRBV19; J gene: TRBJ2-1; D gene: .; CDR3 length: 18; clone size: .; CDR3 protein: CASSTTRGGNPNLGEQFF; CDR3 DNA: TGTGCCAGTAGTACCACTCGCGGCGGGAATCCGAATTTGGGTGAGCAGTTCTTC
V gene: TRBV28; J gene: TRBJ1-1; D gene: .; CDR3 length: 14; clone size: .; CDR3 protein: CASTLHGKHTEAFF; CDR3 DNA: TGTGCCAGCACTCTACACGGAAAGCACACTGAAGCTTTCTTT
V gene: TRBV2; J gene: TRBJ1-1; D gene: .; CDR3 length: 12; clone size: .; CDR3 protein: CASRGMNTEAFF; CDR3 DNA: TGTGCCAGCAGGGGGATGAACACTGAAGCTTTCTTT
V gene: TRBV25-1; J gene: TRBJ2-1; D gene: .; CDR3 length: 14; clone size: once; CDR3 protein: CASSESGVRDEQFF; CDR3 DNA: TGTGCCAGCAGTGAATCCGGGGTTAGGGATGAGCAGTTCTTC
V gene: TRBV18; J gene: TRBJ2-1; D gene: .; CDR3 length: 14; clone size: .; CDR3 protein: CASSPPSLGWEQFF; CDR3 DNA: TGTGCCAGCTCACCACCGTCACTCGGGTGGGAGCAGTTCTTC
V gene: TRBV19; J gene: TRBJ2-5; D gene: .; CDR3 length: 15; clone size: .; CDR3 protein: CASSTALTRGETQYF; CDR3 DNA: TGTGCCAGTAGTACTGCCCTGACTAGGGGGGAGACCCAGTACTTC
V gene: TRBV5-1; J gene: TRBJ2-1; D gene: TRBD2; CDR3 length: 13; clone size: .; CDR3 protein: CASSSGSSNEQFF; CDR3 DNA: TGCGCCAGCAGTAGCGGGAGTAGCAATGAGCAGTTCTTC
V gene: TRBV7-2; J gene: TRBJ2-2; D gene: TRBD2; CDR3 length: 14; clone size: .; CDR3 protein: CAGRLAGVPGELFF; CDR3 DNA: TGTGCCGGGAGACTAGCGGGGGTTCCCGGGGAGCTGTTTTTT